Shown below are 9 T cell receptor beta chains from a single sample sequenced in a study of human T cells and chemical hapten exposure. TCRdb re-called the RACE reads through MiXCR, storing one row per CDR3 protein. The table includes approximately 41,000 distinct CDR3 sequences, about 4% detected once. Stated time point: patch test 1, 2 weeks after DPC sensitization. Treatment: therapeutic diphenylcyclopropenone sensitization with weekly scalp DPC. Total RNA came from unfractionated whole blood. Sequences were derived from whole blood, sampled in connection with sensitization to the hapten diphenylcyclopropenone (DPC). The origin of the receptors is a man aged 50-59 years with alopecia areata. Some clones in this sample may be carry-over from other donors' samples.

This clonotype was observed many times. This chain uses TRBV11-3 with TRBJ2-1; 11 nucleotides agree with TRBD2. Germline-derived CDR1 and CDR2 are SGHNT and YENEEA. V shed 6 bases and J 5 bases; nucleotides not matched to a gene: 6. The CDR3 consists of 15 residues. For the CDR3, the DNA is TGTGCCAGCAGTCGACTAGCGGGGACCGACAATGAGCAGTTCTTC. It specifies CASSRLAGTDNEQFF.

This clonotype was counted ten times or more. The rearrangement links TRBV4-3 to TRBJ1-4, with D perhaps TRBD1 (5 bases). CDR3 length: 15 residues. V was shortened by 1 base and J by 8 bases, with 14 bases between the two germline ends. Germline V lookup: CDR1 LGHNA, CDR2 YSLEER. The CDR3, as DNA: TGCGCCAGCAGCCAAGGTTCCGGGGGTAGAGAAAAACTGTTTTTT. Its protein is CASSQGSGGREKLFF.

This clonotype was seen at least ten times. The rearrangement joins TRBV7-2 to TRBJ2-3; D is possibly TRBD1 or TRBD2 (5 bases each). Germline CDR1 SGHTA, CDR2 FQGNSA. The CDR3 spans 13 residues. Trimming removed 5 bases at V and 4 bases at J, with 10 bases between. In DNA, the CDR3 is TGTGCCAGCAGCGCTGGGGGTCCAGATACGCAGTATTTT. This codes for CASSAGGPDTQYF. The whole variable domain, remainder taken from reference TRBV7-2 and TRBJ2-3, is GAGVSQSPSNKVTEKGKDVELRCDPISGHTALYWYRQSLGQGLEFLIYFQGNSAPDKSGLPSDRFSAERTGGSVSTLTIQRTQQEDSAVYLCASSAGGPDTQYFGPGTRLTVL.

This clonotype was picked up many times. This chain links TRBV15 with TRBJ2-1; D remains ambiguous. Germline values: CDR1 LNHNV, CDR2 YYDKDF (reference sequence). V lost 0 bases and J 7 bases, leaving 13 bases between the germline ends. The CDR3 length is 15 residues. In DNA, the CDR3 is TGTGCCACCAGCAGAGATCGAAGTAGCAGGAATGAGCAGTTCTTC. Encoded protein: CATSRDRSSRNEQFF.

This clonotype was counted many times. The chain uses TRBV11-3 and TRBJ2-7; tentative D call: TRBD1 (6 bases). Germline CDR1 and CDR2: SGHNT and YENEEA. V dropped 5 bases and J dropped 4 bases, with 12 bases sitting between them. This CDR3 comprises 13 residues. The CDR3 protein is CASSNYRDYEQYF. The CDR3 coding sequence is TGTGCCAGCAGCAACTACAGGGATTACGAGCAGTACTTC.

This clonotype was counted many times. This chain links TRBV6-5 with TRBJ1-2; D not resolved. The V gene's germline CDR1 is MNHEY and CDR2 SVGAGI. This CDR3 has 13 residues. V was cut by 2 bases and J by 0 bases, with 4 bases left in between. The DNA for the CDR3 is TGTGCCAGCAGTTACGAAGCTAACTATGGCTACACCTTC. This encodes CASSYEANYGYTF.

This clonotype was seen ten or more times. CDR3 nucleotides: TGTGCCAGCAGCTTTGAAGACAGAGCTAGCACAGATACGCAGTATTTT. As protein: CASSFEDRASTDTQYF. V is TRBV7-8 and J is TRBJ2-3; D is perhaps TRBD1 (5 bases). Germline assignment: CDR1 SGHVS and CDR2 FQNEAQ. CDR3 length equals 16 residues. The V gene lost 3 bases and the J gene lost 0 bases, with 13 bases spanning the gap.

In this sample, this clonotype turned up a few times. The chain joins TRBV12-3 or TRBV12-4 to TRBJ2-4, with D possibly being TRBD1 (6 bases). There are 15 residues in the CDR3. Trimming shortened V by 6 bases and J by 6 bases, and 18 bases separated the two germline ends. CDR3 nucleotides: TGTGCCAGCAGCCTAACCGGGACACCAGCAAACATTCAGTACTTC. It codes for CASSLTGTPANIQYF.

This clonotype was counted between two and nine times. The CDR3 sequence is CASSEQLYSGNTIYF. CDR3 coding DNA: TGTGCCAGCAGTGAACAGCTCTACTCTGGAAACACCATATATTTT. The chain links TRBV6-1 to TRBJ1-3; the D is unclear. V was pared by 2 bases and J by 0 bases, with 8 bases between. In germline, CDR1 is MNHNS, CDR2 SASEGT. There are 15 residues in the CDR3.